This note documents a single T cell receptor beta chain sequence. No antigen is known for it. Repertoires were generated with immunoSEQ multiplex PCR, while TCRdb's copy carries only in-frame clones and drops some. The profile shows 150,000 to 180,000 clones, roughly 90% of them singletons. The sample originates from a study of T cell responses to AZD1222 COVID-19 vaccine. V dropped 4 bases and J dropped 0 bases, with 9 bases sitting between them. CDR1 and CDR2 from the germline V gene are SGHTA and FQGNSA. The CDR3 is made up of 14 amino acids. Study-wide results and limits: The donor cohort was predominantly white British with a female majority, and clonal diversity may have been underestimated. Regions left unmutated in variants are reportedly the target of nearly half of spike-specific TCRs. Spike-specific TCR breadth and depth grew following two AZD1222 doses.

Sample: peripheral blood, taken on day 0 of AZD1222 vaccination. This rearrangement joins TRBV7-2 to TRBJ1-1; possible D gene TRBD1, 5 bases. This sequence was found in an adult in good health. CDR3 DNA sequence: TGTGCCAGCAGCTGGGACTGGATGAACACTGAAGCTTTCTTT. It specifies CASSWDWMNTEAFF.